This T cell receptor beta chain derives from a study of response to subunit inactivated influenza vaccine. Study-level points and caveats: Researchers suggested that each seasonal influenza vaccination recruits few new T cells.

Notes on this clonotype: Its antigen remains unidentified.

Each CDR3 protein gets one entry after TCRdb re-called the RT-PCR reads with MiXCR. The sample includes roughly 650,000 distinct CDR3 sequences, 15% to 18% seen only once; the top ten take about 9.9%. The trim removed 4 bases at V and 2 bases at J, leaving 5 bases unmatched. The CDR3 is 14 amino acids. Germline V CDR1 and CDR2: SGHRS, YFSETQ. The TCR comes from a man aged 45-65 years who received an inactivated influenza vaccine. The chain is built from TRBV5-1 and TRBJ1-2; 7 nucleotides line up with TRBD1. Sequences were derived from PBMCs from blood, sampled about 12 days after vaccination. CDR3 coding DNA: TGCGCCAGCAGCCGGACAGGAGACAACTATGGCTACACCTTC. This gives the protein CASSRTGDNYGYTF.